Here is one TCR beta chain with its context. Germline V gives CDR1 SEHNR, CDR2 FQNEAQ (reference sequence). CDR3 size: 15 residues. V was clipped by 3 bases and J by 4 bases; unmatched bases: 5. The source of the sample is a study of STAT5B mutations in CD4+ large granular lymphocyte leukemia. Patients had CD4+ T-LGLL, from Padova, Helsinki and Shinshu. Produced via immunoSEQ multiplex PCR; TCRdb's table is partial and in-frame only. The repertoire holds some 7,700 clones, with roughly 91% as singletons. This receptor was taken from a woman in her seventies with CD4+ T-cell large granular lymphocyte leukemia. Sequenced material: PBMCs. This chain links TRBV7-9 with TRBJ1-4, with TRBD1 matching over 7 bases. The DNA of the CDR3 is TGTGCCAGCAGCTTGGGACAGTATAATAATGAAAAACTGTTTTTT. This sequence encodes CASSLGQYNNEKLFF.